This TCR beta chain was sequenced for a study of blood T cell repertoires in COVID-19 (dated by TCRdb to 2018 to 2021). General notes on the study: Samples from collaborators originated in the United States, Italy and Spain and spanned both the acute and convalescent phases of COVID-19. Subjects who had been exposed to COVID-19, were actively infected with it, or had recovered from it provided the deeply sampled blood TCRbeta repertoires that made up the dataset. A de-identified subject ID, COVID-19 status, age in years and sex were almost always included in the sample metadata. The repertoires were made available in a free public database intended to serve as a resource for research on the immune response to SARS-CoV-2. The material from the prospective study consisted of cDNA or gDNA derived from T cells, B-cell-depleted T cells, or PBMCs. Where available, HLA class I and class II types were taken from metadata supplied by the sample provider and were not determined by assay-based typing. Samples were obtained from the ongoing ImmuneRACE study (first 160 participants) and from over 1,000 subjects provided by 6 global collaborators.

There are 16 amino acids in the CDR3, from cysteine to phenylalanine inclusive. Only CDR3 DNA remains: 48 bases, in frame from the first base. CDR1 and CDR2 were assigned from the germline V gene as MDHEN and SYDVKM. V is reduced by 3 bases and J by 4 bases, leaving a spacing of 19 bases between them. TCRbeta CDR3 regions were amplified from genomic DNA by means of the immunoSEQ Assay, a bias-controlled multiplex PCR. The study's processing was this. The number of nucleated cells in each sample was estimated from the amplification of reference gene primers within the assay. To quantify the absolute abundance of each unique TCRbeta CDR3 rearrangement, sequence reads were collapsed and filtered. For each sample, productive Simpson clonality was calculated as the square root of Simpson's diversity index across productive rearrangements. Entries here come from immuneACCESS through TCRdb and include only in-frame sequences with V and J called. Some clones fail to appear in such tables; in the studies checked, an unresolved V gene covers under half of the shortfall, and the cause of the remainder is unknown. V and J calls and clone size are as listed in that table; D and trimming were resolved from the DNA. This sample holds approximately 190,000 clones; about four fifths were observed only once. Jointly, the top ten make up approximately 6.5% of the sample.

Notes on this clone: Its antigen is still unknown. Base qualities are not at hand, and no much larger clone is one base apart.

The collaborating institutions used their own protocols to collect whole blood in K2EDTA tubes. For TCRbeta analysis, collaborators shipped samples in one of three forms: frozen whole blood, isolated PBMCs, or DNA extracted from either of those sample types. On the study overall, not on this receptor specifically: How much clinical and demographic metadata was included differed by source and by participant, and the metadata was provided uncurated.

The sample taken for sequencing was peripheral blood. This chain is built from TRBV28 and TRBJ2-7; TRBD1 is a weak D gene call, 6 bases matching. The TCR originated in a woman aged 40 to 50 with acute or convalescent COVID-19. The CDR3 is CASSFPVTGTTYEQYF. The DNA sequence is as follows: TGTGCCAGCAGTTTCCCAGTAACAGGGACAACGTACGAGCAGTACTTC.